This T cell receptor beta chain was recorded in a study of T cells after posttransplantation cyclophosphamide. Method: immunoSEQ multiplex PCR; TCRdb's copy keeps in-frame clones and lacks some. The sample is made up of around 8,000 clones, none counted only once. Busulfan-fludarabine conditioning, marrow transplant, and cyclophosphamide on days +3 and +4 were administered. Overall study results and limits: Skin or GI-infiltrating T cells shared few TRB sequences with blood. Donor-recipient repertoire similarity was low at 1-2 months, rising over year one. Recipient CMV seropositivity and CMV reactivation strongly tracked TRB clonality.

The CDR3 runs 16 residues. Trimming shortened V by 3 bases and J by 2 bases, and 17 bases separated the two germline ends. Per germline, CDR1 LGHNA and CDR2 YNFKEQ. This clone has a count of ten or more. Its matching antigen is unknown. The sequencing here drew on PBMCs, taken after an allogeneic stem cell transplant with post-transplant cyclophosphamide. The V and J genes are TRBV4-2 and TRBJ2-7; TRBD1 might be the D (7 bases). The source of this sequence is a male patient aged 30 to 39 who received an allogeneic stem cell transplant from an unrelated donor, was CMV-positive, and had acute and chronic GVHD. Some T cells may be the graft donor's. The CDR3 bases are TGTGCCAGCAGCCAGGGCGGGACAGCGATCGCCTACGAGCAGTACTTC. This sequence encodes CASSQGGTAIAYEQYF.